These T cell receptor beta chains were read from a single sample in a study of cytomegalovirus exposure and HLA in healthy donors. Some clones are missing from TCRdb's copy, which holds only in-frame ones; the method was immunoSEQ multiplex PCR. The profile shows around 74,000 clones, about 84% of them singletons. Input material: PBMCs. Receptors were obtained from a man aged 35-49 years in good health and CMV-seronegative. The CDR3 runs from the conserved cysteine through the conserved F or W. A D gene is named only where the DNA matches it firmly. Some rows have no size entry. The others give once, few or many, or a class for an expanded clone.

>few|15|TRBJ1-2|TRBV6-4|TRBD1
CASSPGAGGTYGYTF
TGTGCCAGCAGCCCAGGGGCAGGGGGAACTTATGGCTACACCTTC
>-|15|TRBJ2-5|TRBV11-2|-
CASSPYGQTRETQYF
TGTGCCAGCAGCCCTTATGGACAGACCCGGGAGACCCAGTACTTC
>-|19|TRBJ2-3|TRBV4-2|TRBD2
CASSRGGLAGWPYTDTQYF
TGTGCCAGCAGCCGCGGGGGACTAGCGGGGTGGCCCTACACAGATACGCAGTATTTT
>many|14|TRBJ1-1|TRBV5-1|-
CASSLEAGRTEAFF
TGCGCCAGCAGCTTGGAGGCGGGCCGGACTGAAGCTTTCTTT
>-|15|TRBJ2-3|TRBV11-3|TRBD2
CASSLGGGNTDTQYF
TGTGCCAGCAGCTTAGGGGGGGGAAACACAGATACGCAGTATTTT
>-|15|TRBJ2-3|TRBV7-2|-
CASSPGPASTDTQYF
TGTGCCAGCAGCCCAGGGCCCGCTAGCACAGATACGCAGTATTTT
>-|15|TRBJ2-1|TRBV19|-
CATAVGGRSLNEQFF
TGTGCCACCGCCGTCGGGGGACGCAGCCTGAACGAGCAGTTCTTC
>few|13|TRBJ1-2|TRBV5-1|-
CASSFQGTYGYTF
TGCGCCAGCAGCTTTCAGGGAACCTATGGCTACACCTTC
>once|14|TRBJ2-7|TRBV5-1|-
CASSFGQGTDEQYF
TGCGCCAGCAGCTTTGGTCAGGGAACGGACGAGCAGTACTTC
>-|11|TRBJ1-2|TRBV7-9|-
CASSLAGGYTF
TGTGCCAGCAGCTTGGCTGGTGGCTACACCTTC
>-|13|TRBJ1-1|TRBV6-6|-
CASSRGMGTEAFF
TGTGCCAGCAGTAGGGGGATGGGGACTGAAGCTTTCTTT
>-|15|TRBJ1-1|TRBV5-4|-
CASSLKSQGYTEAFF
TGTGCCAGCAGCTTGAAATCGCAGGGTTACACTGAAGCTTTCTTT
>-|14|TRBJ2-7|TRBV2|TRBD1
CASRWTGGDFEQYF
TGTGCCAGCAGGTGGACAGGGGGCGATTTCGAGCAGTACTTC
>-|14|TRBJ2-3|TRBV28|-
CASSDSPMVDTQYF
TGTGCCAGCAGTGACAGCCCAATGGTGGATACGCAGTATTTT